Shown below are 15 T cell receptor beta chains from a single sample sequenced in a study of blood T cell repertoires in COVID-19. Clones were read by immunoSEQ multiplex PCR, and TCRdb kept only the in-frame ones, dropping some. The sample has 250,000 to 350,000 clones; approximately 90% are singletons. The sequenced sample was peripheral blood. The source is a woman aged 25 to 39 who had recovered from COVID-19.

The V call is TRBV18, the J call TRBJ1-2; weak D call: TRBD1 (6 bases). V lost 4 bases to trimming and J lost 4 bases, with 13 bases between them. CDR1 and CDR2 from the germline V gene are KGHSH and LQKENI. This CDR3 comprises 14 residues. The CDR3 sequence: CASSQTGSRYGYTF. CDR3 nucleotides: TGTGCCAGCTCACAAACAGGGTCTCGCTATGGCTACACCTTC. Full variable domain (rest looked up from reference TRBV18 and TRBJ1-2): NAGVMQNPRHLVRRRGQEARLRCSPMKGHSHVYWYRQLPEEGLKFMVYLQKENIIDESGMPKERFSAEFPKEGPSILRIQQVVRGDSAAYFCASSQTGSRYGYTFGSGTRLTVV.

The V and J genes are TRBV7-9 and TRBJ2-2, with TRBD2 as a possible D gene (5 bases). V gave up 4 bases and J gave up 0 bases, with 9 bases separating them. CDR1 and CDR2 from the germline V gene are SEHNR and FQNEAQ (reference sequence). The CDR3 is 15 amino acids. The CDR3 spells CASSYPGTNTGELFF. The CDR3 DNA reads as TGTGCCAGCAGCTATCCCGGGACGAACACCGGGGAGCTGTTTTTT.

The rearrangement joins TRBV6-5 to TRBJ2-3; TRBD1 aligns across 8 bases. Per germline, CDR1 MNHEY and CDR2 SVGAGI. Germline trimming cut 4 bases from V and 5 bases from J; bases unmatched to any gene: 2. This CDR3 has 13 residues. This CDR3 is CASSWTGRDTQYF. The CDR3 DNA sequence: TGTGCCAGCAGTTGGACAGGGCGAGATACGCAGTATTTT.

The chain combines TRBV7-9 with TRBJ2-5; 9 nucleotides line up with TRBD2. From germline, CDR1 is SEHNR and CDR2 FQNEAQ (reference sequence). There are 15 residues in the CDR3. Losses at the gene ends were 6 bases for V and 2 bases for J; bases not matched to a gene: 7. The CDR3 DNA reads TGTGCCAGCAGTTATAGCGGGGGAGGACAAGAGACCCAGTACTTC. Protein: CASSYSGGGQETQYF.

This chain uses TRBV4-1 with TRBJ2-5; weak D call: TRBD2 (5 bases). The CDR3 runs to 14 residues. The V gene's germline CDR1 is MGHRA and CDR2 YSYEKL. Deletions cut 1 base from V and 10 bases from J, with 16 bases between. CDR3 nucleotide sequence: TGCGCCAGCAGCCAAGTTAGGACCTCCGGGGACCAGTACTTC. The encoded protein is CASSQVRTSGDQYF.

This chain joins TRBV19 and TRBJ2-4; 7 nucleotides align to TRBD1. Germline loops: CDR1 LNHDA, CDR2 SQIVND (reference sequence). With 5 bases clipped from V and 0 bases from J, the junction kept 4 bases outside the gene matches. The CDR3 has 15 amino acids. CDR3 protein: CASSGRGLAKNIQYF. CDR3 nucleotide sequence: TGTGCCAGTAGTGGCAGGGGGTTAGCCAAAAACATTCAGTACTTC.

The CDR3 loop reads CASSSRLVAYEQYF. Written as DNA, the CDR3 is TGCGCCAGCAGCTCTCGTCTAGTCGCCTACGAGCAGTACTTC. This chain links TRBV4-3 with TRBJ2-7; the D is unclear. V was shortened by 5 bases and J by 2 bases, with 13 bases between the two germline ends. CDR3 length equals 14 residues. From germline, CDR1 is LGHNA and CDR2 YSLEER.

This chain links TRBV19 with TRBJ1-4; a possible D gene is TRBD1 (5 bases). V lost 6 bases, J lost 0 bases, and 11 bases lay in between. Germline CDR1 and CDR2: LNHDA and SQIVND (reference sequence). There are 15 residues in the CDR3. The CDR3 loop is CASRIQGATNEKLFF. The CDR3 DNA reads as TGTGCCAGTAGGATTCAGGGTGCAACTAATGAAAAACTGTTTTTT.

This chain connects TRBV3-1 (or the pseudogene TRBV3-2) to TRBJ2-5; tentative D call: TRBD2 (6 bases). With 3 bases removed from V and 5 bases from J, the gap between germline ends came to 16 bases. The CDR3 loop spans 15 amino acids. Germline V CDR1 and CDR2: LGHDT, YNNKEL (reference sequence). The CDR3 protein is CASSQGGWGEETQYF. The DNA of the CDR3 is TGTGCCAGCAGCCAGGGGGGTTGGGGGGAGGAGACCCAGTACTTC.

The V and J genes are TRBV12-3 or TRBV12-4 and TRBJ1-2; D unresolved. The CDR3 is made up of 12 amino acids. Trimming took off 7 bases at V and 3 bases at J, with 9 bases between the two ends. CDR3 region: CASTARDYGYTF. CDR3 nucleotides: TGTGCCAGCACGGCGAGGGACTATGGCTACACCTTC.

The CDR3 DNA sequence: TGCGCCAGCAGCTTCAGACAGGGGACGCAGTATTTT. Protein: CASSFRQGTQYF. The chain employs TRBV5-1 and TRBJ2-3; 8 bases match TRBD1. Per the germline V gene, CDR1 is SGHRS and CDR2 is YFSETQ. V lost 2 bases and J lost 9; bases outside the gene matches: 2. The CDR3 runs 12 residues. Together with reference TRBV5-1 and TRBJ2-3, the CDR3 gives the full variable domain: KAGVTQTPRYLIKTRGQQVTLSCSPISGHRSVSWYQQTPGQGLQFLFEYFSETQRNKGNFPGRFSGRQFSNSRSEMNVSTLELGDSALYLCASSFRQGTQYFGPGTRLTVL.

The chain recombines TRBV7-2 with TRBJ1-3; the match to TRBD1 covers 7 bases. The CDR3 extends over 18 amino acids. CDR1 is SGHTA and CDR2 is FQGNSA in the germline V gene. J gave up 0 bases and V 4 bases, and 12 bases lay outside the gene matches. CDR3 nucleotide sequence: TGTGCCAGCAGCTCCTACAGGGGTCCCATAAGCTCTGGAAACACCATATATTTT. Amino acid sequence: CASSSYRGPISSGNTIYF.

This rearrangement joins TRBV2 to TRBJ1-2; D possibly corresponds to TRBD1 (6 bases). V was trimmed by 5 bases and J by 4 bases, leaving 14 bases between them. Germline CDR1 and CDR2: SNHLY and FYNNEI. This CDR3 has 14 amino acids. CDR3 sequence (DNA): TGTGCCAGCAGTTACCGGGGGGCGGGCTATGGCTACACCTTC. Encoded protein: CASSYRGAGYGYTF.

This CDR3 reads CAWSVWGTGVAEAFF. The CDR3 nucleotides are TGTGCCTGGAGTGTATGGGGGACAGGGGTCGCTGAAGCTTTCTTT. V is TRBV30 and J is TRBJ1-1; TRBD1 agrees at 10 bases. The germline V gene has CDR1 GTSNPN and CDR2 SVGIG (reference sequence). V was pared by 0 bases and J by 6 bases, with 7 bases of the junction left unmatched. This CDR3 spans 15 amino acids. The entire variable domain, with the rest obtained from reference TRBV30 and TRBJ1-1, is as follows: SQTIHQWPATLVQPVGSPLSLECTVEGTSNPNLYWYRQAAGRGLQLLFYSVGIGQISSEVPQNLSASRPQDRQFILSSKKLLLSDSGFYLCAWSVWGTGVAEAFFGQGTRLTVV.

V usage is TRBV19 and J usage is TRBJ2-2; the match to TRBD2 covers 9 bases. There are 15 residues in the CDR3. The V gene end was trimmed by 7 bases and the J gene end by 6 bases; junction bases not matched to a gene: 9. Germline CDR1 is LNHDA and CDR2 is SQIVND (reference sequence). CDR3 DNA: TGTGCCAGTACCCCGGGGGCGGGGGGGCCCGGGGAGCTGTTTTTT. This gives the protein CASTPGAGGPGELFF.